This is a list of T cell receptor beta chains from one sample in a study of T cell changes during pregnancy in multiple sclerosis. The data were produced by immunoSEQ multiplex PCR, yet TCRdb's version contains in-frame clones alone and is incomplete. The profile shows roughly 42,000 clones, about 94% of them singletons. Specimen: CD4+ T cells from peripheral blood mononuclear cells, collected after pregnancy. Every receptor here comes from a female donor with multiple sclerosis, enrolled in a pregnancy study. The CDR3 runs from the conserved cysteine through the conserved F or W. D genes are given only for firm matches. Clone size is stated in some rows and not others, as once, few, many or a class when expanded.

cdr3_aa	cdr3_nt	clone_size	d_call	v_call	j_call
CASSYGQAVAYEQYF	TGTGCCAGCAGTTATGGACAGGCCGTCGCCTACGAGCAGTACTTC	once	TRBD1	TRBV27	TRBJ2-7
CASSTPQGRNEQFF	TGTGCCAGCAGCACACCACAGGGCAGGAATGAGCAGTTCTTC	-	-	TRBV11-2	TRBJ2-1
CASSGWGGDNEQFF	TGTGCCAGCAGCGGTTGGGGGGGGGACAATGAGCAGTTCTTC	once	TRBD2	TRBV7-6	TRBJ2-1
CASSQQNTEAFF	TGTGCCAGCTCACAGCAAAACACTGAAGCTTTCTTT	few	-	TRBV18	TRBJ1-1
CASSDSTRGYGYTF	TGTGCCAGCAGTGACTCCACGCGGGGCTATGGCTACACCTTC	-	-	TRBV6-4	TRBJ1-2
CASSRGPTYEQYF	TGTGCCAGCAGCCGAGGGCCCACCTACGAGCAGTACTTC	-	-	TRBV13	TRBJ2-7
CASSYSRLAGSTQYF	TGTGCCAGCAGTTACTCGCGACTAGCGGGGTCTACCCAGTACTTC	-	TRBD2	TRBV6-5	TRBJ2-5
CASSARLAGDLTDTQYF	TGTGCCAGCAGCGCCCGACTAGCGGGGGACCTCACAGATACGCAGTATTTT	-	TRBD2	TRBV9	TRBJ2-3
CASSPGTGGLETQYF	TGTGCCAGCTCACCAGGGACAGGGGGCTTGGAGACCCAGTACTTC	-	TRBD1	TRBV18	TRBJ2-5
CASRQIQGATGELFF	TGCGCCAGCAGACAAATACAGGGAGCCACCGGGGAGCTGTTTTTT	-	-	TRBV5-1	TRBJ2-2
CASSYGLAGGPGFGATQYF	TGTGCCAGCAGCTACGGACTAGCGGGGGGTCCGGGGTTCGGGGCCACGCAGTATTTT	-	TRBD2	TRBV27	TRBJ2-3
CASSLTAPAGGAKNIQYF	TGTGCCAGCAGCTTAACGGCACCAGCAGGGGGAGCCAAAAACATTCAGTACTTC	-	TRBD1	TRBV7-3	TRBJ2-4
CASSVAGGGYEQYF	TGTGCCAGCAGCGTAGCCGGGGGGGGCTACGAGCAGTACTTC	once	TRBD2	TRBV9	TRBJ2-7
CASSDRKGHYGYTF	TGTGCCAGCAGTGACCGTAAGGGGCACTATGGCTACACCTTC	-	-	TRBV2	TRBJ1-2
CASRDRGQTGANVLTF	TGCGCCAGCAGGGACAGGGGCCAAACTGGGGCCAACGTCCTGACTTTC	once	TRBD1	TRBV5-1	TRBJ2-6
CASSVRGGETQYF	TGTGCCAGCAGTGTCAGGGGCGGGGAGACCCAGTACTTC	-	-	TRBV2	TRBJ2-5
CASSFLAGGRERQYF	TGTGCCAGCAGTTTCCTAGCGGGGGGCCGGGAAAGGCAGTATTTT	-	TRBD2	TRBV2	TRBJ2-3
CASSQGQVYEQYF	TGTGCCAGCTCACAGGGACAGGTGTACGAGCAGTACTTC	-	TRBD1	TRBV18	TRBJ2-7
CASSPKFEISSYNSPLHF	TGTGCCAGCAGCCCCAAATTTGAGATTAGCTCCTATAATTCACCCCTCCACTTT	-	-	TRBV7-8	TRBJ1-6
CASTRTGQEAFF	TGTGCCAGCACCCGGACAGGGCAAGAAGCTTTCTTT	-	TRBD1	TRBV2	TRBJ1-1
CASSLSRGSGDYGYTF	TGTGCCAGCAGTTTATCAAGGGGCAGTGGGGACTATGGCTACACCTTC	-	-	TRBV27	TRBJ1-2
CASTKRGREDTEAFF	TGTGCCAGCACGAAGCGGGGCAGGGAGGACACTGAAGCTTTCTTT	-	-	TRBV2	TRBJ1-1
CASSPGLALRSYNEQFF	TGTGCCAGCTCACCCGGACTAGCGCTACGCTCCTACAATGAGCAGTTCTTC	-	TRBD2	TRBV18	TRBJ2-1
CASSLRGSQPQHF	TGCGCCAGCAGCTTGAGGGGCAGCCAGCCCCAGCATTTT	-	-	TRBV5-1	TRBJ1-5
CASSYGGTGGTYEQYF	TGTGCCAGCAGTTACGGCGGGACAGGAGGAACCTACGAGCAGTACTTC	-	TRBD1	TRBV6-5	TRBJ2-7
CASSEYPGAGADTQYF	TGTGCCAGCAGTGAATACCCCGGGGCAGGGGCAGATACGCAGTATTTT	once	-	TRBV25-1	TRBJ2-3
CASSVSAGAPSGNTIYF	TGTGCCAGCAGCGTATCGGCAGGGGCCCCCTCTGGAAACACCATATATTTT	-	-	TRBV9	TRBJ1-3
CASSQADTVSGANVLTF	TGCGCCAGCAGCCAAGCGGACACGGTCTCTGGGGCCAACGTCCTGACTTTC	-	-	TRBV4-1	TRBJ2-6
CASGNTGLGYTF	TGTGCCAGCGGAAACACAGGGCTCGGCTACACCTTC	-	-	TRBV27	TRBJ1-2
CASSFQGANTEAFF	TGTGCCAGCAGCTTCCAGGGGGCGAACACTGAAGCTTTCTTT	once	TRBD1	TRBV5-4	TRBJ1-1
CASSSGPGLGKLFF	TGTGCCAGCAGCTCCGGACCCGGACTCGGAAAACTGTTTTTT	-	-	TRBV9	TRBJ1-4
CASSQGPDSTQPQHF	TGTGCCAGCAGCCAAGGACCGGACAGTACGCAGCCCCAGCATTTT	-	-	TRBV4-2	TRBJ1-5
CASSLEANTEAFF	TGTGCCAGCAGCTTAGAAGCGAACACTGAAGCTTTCTTT	-	-	TRBV7-6	TRBJ1-1
CASSPTSRETQYF	TGCGCCAGCAGCCCGACTAGTCGTGAGACCCAGTACTTC	-	-	TRBV5-1	TRBJ2-5
CAWGGSVGNTIYF	TGTGCCTGGGGCGGGTCAGTTGGAAACACCATATATTTT	-	-	TRBV30	TRBJ1-3
CASSRQGEGYSNEKLFF	TGTGCCAGCAGCCGACAGGGGGAGGGATACAGTAATGAAAAACTGTTTTTT	-	TRBD1	TRBV27	TRBJ1-4
CSGAMTVRGELFF	TGCAGCGGGGCGATGACAGTCAGAGGGGAGCTGTTTTTT	once	-	TRBV29-1	TRBJ2-2
CAWSVSKGQGIGYTF	TGTGCCTGGAGTGTTTCGAAAGGACAGGGGATAGGCTACACCTTC	once	TRBD1	TRBV30	TRBJ1-2
CASSQGVGNTIYF	TGTGCCAGCTCTCAGGGGGTAGGAAACACCATATATTTT	-	TRBD1	TRBV13	TRBJ1-3
CASSLGGTQYF	TGCGCCAGCAGCTTGGGAGGGACCCAGTACTTC	-	-	TRBV5-1	TRBJ2-5
CSVGQVLQETQYF	TGCAGCGTTGGTCAGGTCTTACAAGAGACCCAGTACTTC	-	-	TRBV29-1	TRBJ2-5
CAGLGQGHSGNTIYF	TGTGCCGGACTAGGACAGGGGCACTCTGGAAACACCATATATTTT	-	TRBD1	TRBV6-1	TRBJ1-3
CASTPTGWSVGYTF	TGTGCCAGTACCCCGACAGGGTGGTCGGTTGGCTACACCTTC	-	TRBD1	TRBV19	TRBJ1-2
CASSFISGGRQETQYF	TGCGCCAGCAGCTTCATTAGCGGGGGACGACAAGAGACCCAGTACTTC	-	TRBD2	TRBV5-1	TRBJ2-5
CASSTSYNEQFF	TGTGCCAGCAGTACTAGCTACAATGAGCAGTTCTTC	-	-	TRBV6-1	TRBJ2-1
CASSPGRFSGNTIYF	TGTGCCAGCTCACCGGGCAGATTCTCTGGAAACACCATATATTTT	-	-	TRBV18	TRBJ1-3
CASSLSFRLEQYF	TGTGCCAGCAGTTTATCCTTCCGTCTCGAGCAGTACTTC	-	-	TRBV27	TRBJ2-7
CASQGREGNTEAFF	TGTGCCAGCCAAGGCCGGGAAGGGAACACTGAAGCTTTCTTT	-	-	TRBV5-4	TRBJ1-1
CASRDTNSPLHF	TGTGCCAGCAGGGACACTAATTCACCCCTCCACTTT	-	-	TRBV27	TRBJ1-6
CSVEERIARQFF	TGCAGCGTTGAAGAGAGAATAGCGCGCCAGTTCTTC	-	-	TRBV29-1	TRBJ2-1
CASRRGGGDSPLHF	TGTGCCAGCCGTCGCGGGGGGGGCGATTCACCCCTCCACTTT	-	-	TRBV25-1	TRBJ1-6